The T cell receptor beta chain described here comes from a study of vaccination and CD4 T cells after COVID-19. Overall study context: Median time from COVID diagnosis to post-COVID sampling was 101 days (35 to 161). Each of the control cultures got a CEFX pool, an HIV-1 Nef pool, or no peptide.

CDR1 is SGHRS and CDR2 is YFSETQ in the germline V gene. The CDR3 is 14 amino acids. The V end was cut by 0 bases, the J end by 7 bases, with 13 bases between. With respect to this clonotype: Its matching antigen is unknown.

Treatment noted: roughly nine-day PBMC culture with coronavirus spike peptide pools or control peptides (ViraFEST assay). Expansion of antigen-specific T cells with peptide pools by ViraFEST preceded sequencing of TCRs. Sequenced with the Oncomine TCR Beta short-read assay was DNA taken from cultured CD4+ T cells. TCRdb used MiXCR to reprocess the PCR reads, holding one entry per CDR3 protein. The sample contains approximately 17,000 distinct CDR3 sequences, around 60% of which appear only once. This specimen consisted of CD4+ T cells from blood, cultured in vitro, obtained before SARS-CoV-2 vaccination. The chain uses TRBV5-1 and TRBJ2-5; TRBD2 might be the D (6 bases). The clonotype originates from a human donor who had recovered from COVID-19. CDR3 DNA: TGCGCCAGCAGCTTGGCGGGAGATACACCGACCCAGTACTTC. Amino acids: CASSLAGDTPTQYF. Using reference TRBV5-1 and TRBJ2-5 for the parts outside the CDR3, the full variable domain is KAGVTQTPRYLIKTRGQQVTLSCSPISGHRSVSWYQQTPGQGLQFLFEYFSETQRNKGNFPGRFSGRQFSNSRSEMNVSTLELGDSALYLCASSLAGDTPTQYFGPGTRLLVL.